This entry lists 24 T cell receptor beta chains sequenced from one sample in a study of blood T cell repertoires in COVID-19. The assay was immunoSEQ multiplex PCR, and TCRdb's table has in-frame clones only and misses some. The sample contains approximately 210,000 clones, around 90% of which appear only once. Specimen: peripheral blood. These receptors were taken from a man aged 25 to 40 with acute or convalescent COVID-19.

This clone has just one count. The CDR3 nucleotides are TGTGCCAGCAGTTTGAGACTAGCGATGGTAACTTACAACAATGAGCAGTTCTTC. It specifies CASSLRLAMVTYNNEQFF. The chain joins TRBV28 to TRBJ2-1; TRBD2 aligns across 8 bases. Trimming took 3 bases from V and 5 from J; bases not matched to a gene: 15. Germline V gene sequence: CDR1 MDHEN, CDR2 SYDVKM. The length of the CDR3 is 18 residues. Full variable domain (missing parts from reference TRBV28 and TRBJ2-1): DVKVTQSSRYLVKRTGEKVFLECVQDMDHENMFWYRQDPGLGLRLIYFSYDVKMKEKGDIPEGYSVSREKKERFSLILESASTNQTSMYLCASSLRLAMVTYNNEQFFGPGTRLTVL.

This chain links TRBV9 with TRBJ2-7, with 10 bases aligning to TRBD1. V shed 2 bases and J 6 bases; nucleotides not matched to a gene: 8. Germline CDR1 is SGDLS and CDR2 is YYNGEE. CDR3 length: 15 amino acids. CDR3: CASSVTPGQGSEQYF. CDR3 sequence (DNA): TGTGCCAGCAGCGTGACCCCGGGACAGGGGTCCGAGCAGTACTTC.

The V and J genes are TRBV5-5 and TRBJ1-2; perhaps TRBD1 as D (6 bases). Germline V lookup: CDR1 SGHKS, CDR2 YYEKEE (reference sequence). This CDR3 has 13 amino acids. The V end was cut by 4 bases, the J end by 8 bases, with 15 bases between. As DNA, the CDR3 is TGTGCCAGCAGCCTGGACAGATCGTCCGGCTACACCTTC. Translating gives CASSLDRSSGYTF. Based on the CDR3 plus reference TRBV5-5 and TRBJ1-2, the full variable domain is DAGVTQSPTHLIKTRGQQVTLRCSPISGHKSVSWYQQVLGQGPQFIFQYYEKEERGRGNFPDRFSARQFPNYSSELNVNALLLGDSALYLCASSLDRSSGYTFGSGTRLTVV.

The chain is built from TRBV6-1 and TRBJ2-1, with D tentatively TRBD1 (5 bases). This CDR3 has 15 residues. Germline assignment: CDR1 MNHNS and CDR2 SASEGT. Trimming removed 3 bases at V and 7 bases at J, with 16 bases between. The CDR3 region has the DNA TGTGCCAGCAGTGAGGGTGGGGCCGGTCGTAATGAGCAGTTCTTC. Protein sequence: CASSEGGAGRNEQFF.

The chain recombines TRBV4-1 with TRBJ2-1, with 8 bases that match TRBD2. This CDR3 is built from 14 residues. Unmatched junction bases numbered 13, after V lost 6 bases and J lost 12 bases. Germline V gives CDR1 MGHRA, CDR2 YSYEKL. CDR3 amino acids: CASREEPGLGGQFF. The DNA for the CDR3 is TGCGCCAGCAGGGAGGAACCGGGACTAGGGGGGCAGTTCTTC.

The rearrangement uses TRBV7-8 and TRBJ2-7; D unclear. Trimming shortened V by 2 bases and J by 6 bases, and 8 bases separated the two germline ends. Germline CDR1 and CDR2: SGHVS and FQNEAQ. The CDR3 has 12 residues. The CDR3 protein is CASSLSSPEQYF. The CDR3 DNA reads TGTGCCAGCAGCTTAAGTAGCCCCGAGCAGTACTTC.

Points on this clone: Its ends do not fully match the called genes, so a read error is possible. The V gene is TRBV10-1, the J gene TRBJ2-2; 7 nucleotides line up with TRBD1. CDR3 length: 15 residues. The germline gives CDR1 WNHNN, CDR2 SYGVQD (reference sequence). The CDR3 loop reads CASSREGAKTGELFF. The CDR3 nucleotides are TGCGCCAGCTCAAGAGAGGGGGCGAAAACCGGGGAGCTGTTTTTT.

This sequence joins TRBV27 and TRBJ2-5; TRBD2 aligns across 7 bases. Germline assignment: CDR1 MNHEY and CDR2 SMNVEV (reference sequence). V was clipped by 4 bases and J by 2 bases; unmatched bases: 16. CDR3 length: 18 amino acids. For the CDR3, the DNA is TGTGCCAGCAGTTCCGGGGCTAGCGGAGACAGATTTCAAGAGACCCAGTACTTC. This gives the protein CASSSGASGDRFQETQYF.

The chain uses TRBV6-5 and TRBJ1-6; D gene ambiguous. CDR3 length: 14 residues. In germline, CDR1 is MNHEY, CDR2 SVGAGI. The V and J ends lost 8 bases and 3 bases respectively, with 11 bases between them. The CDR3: CASEGGLYNSPLHF. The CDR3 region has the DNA TGTGCCAGCGAGGGAGGCCTCTATAATTCACCCCTCCACTTT.

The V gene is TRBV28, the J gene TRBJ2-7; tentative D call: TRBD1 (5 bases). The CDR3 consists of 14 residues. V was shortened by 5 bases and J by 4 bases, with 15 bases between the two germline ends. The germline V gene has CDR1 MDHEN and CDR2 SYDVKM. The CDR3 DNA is TGTGCCAGCAGTCCGACCGTACAGGCGTACGAGCAGTACTTC. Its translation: CASSPTVQAYEQYF.

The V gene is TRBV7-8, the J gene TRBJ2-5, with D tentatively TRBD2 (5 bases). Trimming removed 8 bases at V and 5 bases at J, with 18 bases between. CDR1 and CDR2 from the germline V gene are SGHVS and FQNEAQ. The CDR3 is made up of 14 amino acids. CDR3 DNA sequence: TGTGCCAGCTCGGCGGGCCGAGTATACGAGACCCAGTACTTC. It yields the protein CASSAGRVYETQYF.

The CDR3: CASSLQQGNEQFF. In DNA, the CDR3 is TGTGCCAGCAGCTTACAACAGGGAAATGAGCAGTTCTTC. The chain employs TRBV11-1 and TRBJ2-1, with TRBD1 as a possible D gene (6 bases). Germline V gene sequence: CDR1 SGHAT, CDR2 FQDESV (reference sequence). This CDR3 contains 13 residues. The germline V and J ends were trimmed by 2 bases and 7 bases, with 9 bases remaining between them. The variable domain in full, with the rest retrieved from reference TRBV11-1 and TRBJ2-1, is EAEVAQSPRYKITEKSQAVAFWCDPISGHATLYWYRQILGQGPELLVQFQDESVVDDSQLPKDRFSAERLKGVDSTLKIQPAELGDSAMYLCASSLQQGNEQFFGPGTRLTVL.

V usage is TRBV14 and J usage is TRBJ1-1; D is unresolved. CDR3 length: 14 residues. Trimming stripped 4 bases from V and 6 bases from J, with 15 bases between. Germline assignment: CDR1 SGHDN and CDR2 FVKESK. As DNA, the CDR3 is TGTGCCAGCAGCCTGGAATTGACAAACGCTGAAGCTTTCTTT. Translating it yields CASSLELTNAEAFF.

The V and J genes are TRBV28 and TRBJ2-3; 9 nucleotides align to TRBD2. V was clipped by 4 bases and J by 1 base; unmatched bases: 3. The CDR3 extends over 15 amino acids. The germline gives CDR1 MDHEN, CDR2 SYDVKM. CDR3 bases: TGTGCCAGCAGTTCTTTAGCGGGGGGCACAGATACGCAGTATTTT. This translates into CASSSLAGGTDTQYF. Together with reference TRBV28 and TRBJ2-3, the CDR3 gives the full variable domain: DVKVTQSSRYLVKRTGEKVFLECVQDMDHENMFWYRQDPGLGLRLIYFSYDVKMKEKGDIPEGYSVSREKKERFSLILESASTNQTSMYLCASSSLAGGTDTQYFGPGTRLTVL.

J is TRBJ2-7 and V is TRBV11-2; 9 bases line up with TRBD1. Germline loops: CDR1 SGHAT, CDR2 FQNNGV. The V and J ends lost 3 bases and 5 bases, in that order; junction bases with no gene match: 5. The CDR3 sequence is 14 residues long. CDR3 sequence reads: CASSLSGTGNEQYF. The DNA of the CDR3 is TGTGCCAGCAGCTTGTCCGGGACAGGGAACGAGCAGTACTTC. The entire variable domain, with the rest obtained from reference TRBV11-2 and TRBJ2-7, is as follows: EAGVAQSPRYKIIEKRQSVAFWCNPISGHATLYWYQQILGQGPKLLIQFQNNGVVDDSQLPKDRFSAERLKGVDSTLKIQPAKLEDSAVYLCASSLSGTGNEQYFGPGTRLTVT.

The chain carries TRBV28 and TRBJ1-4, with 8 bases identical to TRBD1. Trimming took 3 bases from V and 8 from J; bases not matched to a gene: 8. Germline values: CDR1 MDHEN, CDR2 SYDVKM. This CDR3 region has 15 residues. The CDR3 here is CASSLPGGAGEKLFF. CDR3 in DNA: TGTGCCAGCAGTTTGCCAGGGGGCGCGGGAGAAAAACTGTTTTTT.

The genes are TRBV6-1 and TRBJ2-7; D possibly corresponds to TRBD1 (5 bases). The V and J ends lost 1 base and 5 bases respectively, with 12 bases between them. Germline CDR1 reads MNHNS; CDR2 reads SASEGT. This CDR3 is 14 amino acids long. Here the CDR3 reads CASSEGWTPNEQYF. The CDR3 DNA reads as TGTGCCAGCAGTGAAGGGTGGACACCCAACGAGCAGTACTTC.

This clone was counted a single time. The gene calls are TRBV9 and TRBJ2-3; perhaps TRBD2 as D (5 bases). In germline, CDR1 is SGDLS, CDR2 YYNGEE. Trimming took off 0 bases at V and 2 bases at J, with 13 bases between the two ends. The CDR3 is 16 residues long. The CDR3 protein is CASSVAGGYTTDTQYF. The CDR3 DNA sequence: TGTGCCAGCAGCGTAGCTGGCGGGTACACCACAGATACGCAGTATTTT.

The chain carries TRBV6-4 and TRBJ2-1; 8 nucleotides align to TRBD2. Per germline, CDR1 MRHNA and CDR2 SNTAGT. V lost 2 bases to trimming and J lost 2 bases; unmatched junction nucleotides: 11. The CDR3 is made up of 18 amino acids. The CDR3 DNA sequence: TGTGCCAGCAGTGACATTTTTAATCGCGGGGGGACCTACAATGAGCAGTTCTTC. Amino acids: CASSDIFNRGGTYNEQFF.

Written as DNA, the CDR3 is TGTGCTAGTGGGGGAAAGGGGGGCAATCAGCCCCAGCATTTT. This sequence encodes CASGGKGGNQPQHF. This chain uses TRBV12-5 with TRBJ1-5; tentative D call: TRBD1 (6 bases). There are 14 residues in the CDR3. The V end was cut by 6 bases, the J end by 2 bases, with 11 bases between. The germline V gene encodes CDR1 LGHNT and CDR2 FRNRAP.

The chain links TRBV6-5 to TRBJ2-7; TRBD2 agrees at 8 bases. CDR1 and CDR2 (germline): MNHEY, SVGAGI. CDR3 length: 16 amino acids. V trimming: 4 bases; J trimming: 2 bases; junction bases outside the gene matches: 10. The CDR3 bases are TGTGCCAGCAGTTTTGGACCCGGGACTAGTGCCTACGAGCAGTACTTC. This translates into CASSFGPGTSAYEQYF.

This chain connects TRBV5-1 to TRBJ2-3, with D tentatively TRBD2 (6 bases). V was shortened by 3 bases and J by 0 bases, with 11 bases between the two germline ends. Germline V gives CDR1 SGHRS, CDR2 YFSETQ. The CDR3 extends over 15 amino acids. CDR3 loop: CASSSGVLSTDTQYF. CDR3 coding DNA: TGCGCCAGCAGCTCGGGGGTTTTAAGCACAGATACGCAGTATTTT.

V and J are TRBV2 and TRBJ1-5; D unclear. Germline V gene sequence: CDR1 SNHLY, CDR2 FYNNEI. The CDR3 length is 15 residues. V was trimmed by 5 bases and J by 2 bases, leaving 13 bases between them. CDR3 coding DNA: TGTGCCAGCAGTTTGACGGGATTGGGCAATCAGCCCCAGCATTTT. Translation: CASSLTGLGNQPQHF.

CDR3 residues: CASSSSSPLHF. The CDR3 DNA is TGTGCCAGCAGCTCGTCTTCACCCCTCCACTTT. The chain has TRBV11-2 and TRBJ1-6; D is unclear. The CDR3 sequence is 11 residues long. Germline CDR1 and CDR2: SGHAT and FQNNGV. Trimming pared 4 bases from V and 9 bases from J, leaving 4 bases between.